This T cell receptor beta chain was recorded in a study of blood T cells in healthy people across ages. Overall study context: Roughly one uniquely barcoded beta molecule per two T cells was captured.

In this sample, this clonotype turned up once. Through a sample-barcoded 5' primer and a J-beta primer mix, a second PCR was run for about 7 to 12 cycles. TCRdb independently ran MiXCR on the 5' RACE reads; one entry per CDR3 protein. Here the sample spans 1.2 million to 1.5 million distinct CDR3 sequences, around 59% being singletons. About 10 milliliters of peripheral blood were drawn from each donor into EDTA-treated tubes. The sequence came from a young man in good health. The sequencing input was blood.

The CDR3 nucleotides read TGTGCCAGCAAGCCGGACGGACGCTTCTATGGCTACACCTTC. Protein sequence: CASKPDGRFYGYTF. The chain couples TRBV6-1 to TRBJ1-2; no clear D. Germline V gene sequence: CDR1 MNHNS, CDR2 SASEGT. Trimming took off 7 bases at V and 4 bases at J, with 16 bases between the two ends. The CDR3 runs 14 residues.